The present T cell receptor (beta chain) was sequenced within a study of blood T cell repertoires in COVID-19. Germline lookup yields CDR1 LGHDT and CDR2 YNNKEL (reference sequence). Trimming left V 6 bases short and J 1 base short, with 20 bases between. The CDR3 is made up of 17 amino acids. Data came from immunoSEQ multiplex PCR; TCRdb stores just in-frame clones and leaves some out. The sample includes more than 65,000 clones, around 80% of them seen just once. The receptor comes from a human donor in a cohort sampled during active COVID-19. The V gene is TRBV3-1 (or the pseudogene TRBV3-2), the J gene TRBJ2-3, with D possibly being TRBD2 (6 bases). Sequencing was done on a sample of peripheral blood. CDR3 DNA sequence: TGTGCCAGCAGGGGTATCGGGGGAGGAATCGGCACAGATACGCAGTATTTT. It encodes CASRGIGGGIGTDTQYF.